This T cell receptor beta chain was recorded in a study of blood T cells in healthy people across ages. Study outcomes and limitations: Researchers deemed the diversity estimates from one million T cells underestimates. Possibly confounding the expanded clonotype changes was the fact that donor CMV status was unknown.

This clonotype showed up just a few times. Its matching antigen is unknown. Trimming removed 3 bases from V and 10 bases from J, with 13 bases in between. The germline CDR1 and CDR2 sequences are DFQATT and SNEGSKA (reference sequence). This CDR3 has 13 residues. Together with a sample-barcoded 5' primer, a J-beta primer mix was included in a second PCR lasting about 6 to 11 cycles. TCRdb re-analysed the 5' RACE reads in MiXCR, keeping a single row per CDR3 protein. The sample records 600,000 to 900,000 distinct CDR3 sequences, roughly 24% being singletons. The same data also went into a second study, on T cells of mothers and their children. As reported in that work: Related pairs of mothers and children showed slightly higher, non-significant overlap versus unrelated pairs.

The V and J genes are TRBV20-1 and TRBJ1-6, with D maybe TRBD1 (5 bases). What was sequenced was blood. The TCR comes from a boy aged 10-17 years in good health. The CDR3 DNA is TGCAGTGCTAGGGGGGGTTCTAGCTCACCCCTCCACTTT. The encoded protein is CSARGGSSSPLHF.